The 9 T cell receptor beta chains given below trace back to one sample, sequenced in a study of T-cell memory formation after mild COVID-19. TCRdb reanalysed the 5' RACE reads using MiXCR and keeps one entry per CDR3 protein. This table has 200,000 or so distinct CDR3 sequences, approximately 10% appearing once. Sequencing used PBMCs or a T cell subset sorted from them (not recorded which). The receptor set was obtained from a man aged 18 to 35 who had mild COVID-19 (a few samples of this study predate the infection). Cell type and time point are not known.

V usage is TRBV5-6 and J usage is TRBJ2-5; weak D call: TRBD1 (6 bases). This CDR3 spans 14 amino acids. CDR1 SGHDT and CDR2 YYEEEE come from the germline V gene. Trimming pared 4 bases from V and 5 bases from J, leaving 15 bases between. Written as DNA, the CDR3 is TGTGCCAGCAGCCAACAGGGTTATGGGGAGACCCAGTACTTC. Its protein is CASSQQGYGETQYF.

This clonotype was counted at least ten times. The chain recombines TRBV7-2 with TRBJ2-7; D gene ambiguous. CDR1 is SGHTA, CDR2 FQGNSA, per germline. V shed 1 base and J shed 7 bases, with 14 bases lying between them. The CDR3 is 14 residues long. This CDR3 is CASSLGAGPWEQYV. The CDR3 nucleotides are TGTGCCAGCAGCTTAGGGGCAGGTCCTTGGGAGCAGTACGTC.

This clonotype has at least ten counts. The chain links TRBV3-1 to TRBJ2-6; D is unresolved. Germline CDR1 reads LGHDT; CDR2 reads YNNKEL (reference sequence). The CDR3 has 17 amino acids. V dropped 3 bases and J dropped 2 bases, with 14 bases sitting between them. CDR3 sequence: CASSQWGIGAGANVLTF. The CDR3 DNA follows: TGTGCCAGCAGCCAGTGGGGTATTGGCGCTGGGGCCAACGTCCTGACTTTC.

This clonotype appeared a few times. The rearrangement links TRBV7-8 to TRBJ2-7, with 8 bases aligning to TRBD1. The CDR3 is 16 amino acids. Germline-derived CDR1 and CDR2 are SGHVS and FQNEAQ. With 7 bases clipped from V and 0 bases from J, the junction kept 11 bases outside the gene matches. CDR3: CASTNSRDRSSYEQYF. CDR3 DNA sequence: TGTGCCAGCACCAATTCCAGGGACAGGAGCTCCTACGAGCAGTACTTC.

This clonotype was seen only a few times. The chain joins TRBV4-3 to TRBJ2-2, with a tentative D call TRBD1 (8 bases). V dropped 3 bases and J dropped 4 bases, with 12 bases sitting between them. The CDR3 has 15 residues. Germline lookup yields CDR1 LGHNA and CDR2 YSLEER. For the CDR3, the DNA is TGCGCCAGCAGCCAGGGAGGGACAGGCACCGGGGAGCTGTTTTTT. Its protein is CASSQGGTGTGELFF.

The chain uses TRBV9 and TRBJ2-2; D unresolved. There are 11 residues in the CDR3. Germline CDR1 and CDR2: SGDLS and YYNGEE. V dropped 6 bases and J dropped 4 bases, with 4 bases sitting between them. CDR3 loop: CASTATGELFF. In DNA form, the CDR3 reads TGTGCCAGCACGGCCACCGGGGAGCTGTTTTTT.

The chain recombines TRBV7-9 with TRBJ1-5; D might be TRBD1 (5 bases). Germline CDR1 is SEHNR and CDR2 is FQNEAQ (reference sequence). The CDR3 spans 14 residues. V lost 3 bases to trimming and J lost 5 bases, with 11 bases between them. The CDR3 coding sequence is TGTGCCAGCAGCTTGAAGGGGAACCATCAGCCCCAGCATTTT. Its protein is CASSLKGNHQPQHF.

This sequence joins TRBV11-2 and TRBJ2-3, with a possible D match to TRBD1 (6 bases). Trimming took off 2 bases at V and 8 bases at J, with 14 bases between the two ends. CDR1 and CDR2 from the germline V gene are SGHAT and FQNNGV. This CDR3 has 14 residues. CDR3 loop: CASSLNRDVGTQYF. The DNA for the CDR3 is TGTGCCAGCAGCTTAAACAGGGACGTTGGTACGCAGTATTTT.

J is TRBJ1-2 and V is TRBV10-1; 8 bases are shared with TRBD1. Germline CDR1 reads WNHNN; CDR2 reads SYGVQD (reference sequence). V lost 6 bases, J lost 2 bases, and 2 bases stayed unmatched. This CDR3 is built from 13 residues. CDR3 amino acids: CASSRTGNYGYTF. DNA for the CDR3: TGCGCCAGCAGCCGGACAGGGAACTATGGCTACACCTTC.